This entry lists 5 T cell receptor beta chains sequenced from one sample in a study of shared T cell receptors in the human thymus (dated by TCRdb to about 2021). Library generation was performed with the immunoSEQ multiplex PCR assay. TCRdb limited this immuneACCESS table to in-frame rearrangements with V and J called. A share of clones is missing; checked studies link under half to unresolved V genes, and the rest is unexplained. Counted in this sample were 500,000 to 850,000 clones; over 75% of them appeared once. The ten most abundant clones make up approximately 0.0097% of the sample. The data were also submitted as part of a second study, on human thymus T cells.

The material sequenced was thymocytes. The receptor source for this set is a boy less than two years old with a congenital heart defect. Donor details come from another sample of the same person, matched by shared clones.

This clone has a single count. In nucleotides, the CDR3 is TGTGCCAGCAGCTTGGTCCACAGGGGGCTTGGCACAGATACGCAGTATTTT. It codes for CASSLVHRGLGTDTQYF. This chain links TRBV5-4 with TRBJ2-3; 9 nucleotides match TRBD1. V gave up 0 bases and J gave up 1 base; unmatched junction bases: 6. This CDR3 has 17 residues. Germline CDR1 and CDR2: SGHNT and YYREEE (reference sequence).

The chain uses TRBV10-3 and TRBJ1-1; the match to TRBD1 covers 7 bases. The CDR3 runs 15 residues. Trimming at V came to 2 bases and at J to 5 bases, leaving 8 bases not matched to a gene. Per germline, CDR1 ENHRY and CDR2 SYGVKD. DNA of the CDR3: TGTGCCATCAGTGAGGGACAGGTCTTGGAAACTGAAGCTTTCTTT. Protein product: CAISEGQVLETEAFF.

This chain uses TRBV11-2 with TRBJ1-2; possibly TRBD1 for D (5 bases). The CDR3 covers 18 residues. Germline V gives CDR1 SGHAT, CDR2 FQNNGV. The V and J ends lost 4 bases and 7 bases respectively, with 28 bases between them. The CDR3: CASSSSSLGRGVPGGYTF. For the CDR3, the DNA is TGTGCCAGCAGCTCGTCCAGCCTGGGGCGGGGAGTACCGGGTGGCTACACCTTC. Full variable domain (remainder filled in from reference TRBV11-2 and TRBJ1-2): EAGVAQSPRYKIIEKRQSVAFWCNPISGHATLYWYQQILGQGPKLLIQFQNNGVVDDSQLPKDRFSAERLKGVDSTLKIQPAKLEDSAVYLCASSSSSLGRGVPGGYTFGSGTRLTVV.

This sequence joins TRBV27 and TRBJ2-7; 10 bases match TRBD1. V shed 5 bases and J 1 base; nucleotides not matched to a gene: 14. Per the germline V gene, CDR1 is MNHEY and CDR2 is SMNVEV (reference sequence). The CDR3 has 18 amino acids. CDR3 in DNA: TGTGCCAGCAGTCCCAGACAGGGGGCAATTATAATTTCCTACGAGCAGTACTTC. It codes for CASSPRQGAIIISYEQYF.

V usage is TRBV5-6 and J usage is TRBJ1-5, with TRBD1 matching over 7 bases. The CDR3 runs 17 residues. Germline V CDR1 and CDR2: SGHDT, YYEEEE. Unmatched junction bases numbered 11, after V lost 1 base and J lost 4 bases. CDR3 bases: TGTGCCAGCAGCTTGCGTGAACACAGGGGCATAAATCAGCCCCAGCATTTT. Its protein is CASSLREHRGINQPQHF.